This is a list of T cell receptor beta chains from one sample in a study of cytomegalovirus exposure and HLA in healthy donors. Measured with immunoSEQ multiplex PCR; TCRdb has only the in-frame clones, and not every one. In the table there are about 160,000 clones, roughly 80% of which are singletons. The sequenced material came from PBMCs. These receptors were collected from a male donor in good health and CMV-seronegative. Each CDR3 is given with its conserved first and last residue. D genes are given only for firm matches. Clone size is shown for a subset of rows, as once, few, many or a class of expanded clone.

V,J,size,D,DNA,CDR3
TRBV10-3,TRBJ1-2,.,TRBD1,TGTGCCATCAGTGATCCGAAGTTCAGGGACAGGGGACACTATGGCTACACCTTC,CAISDPKFRDRGHYGYTF
TRBV9,TRBJ2-2,.,.,TGTGCCAGCAGCGTAGAGGGCGGGAACGGGGAGCTGTTTTTT,CASSVEGGNGELFF
TRBV4-1,TRBJ2-7,.,.,TGCGCCAGCAGCCAAGAGGCTTCGTCCCAGCGTGGAAACGAGCAGTACTTC,CASSQEASSQRGNEQYF
TRBV28,TRBJ2-1,.,TRBD2,TGTGCCAGCAGCCGCGGGGGGGAGGGAGACAATGAGCAGTTCTTC,CASSRGGEGDNEQFF
TRBV2,TRBJ2-5,.,TRBD1,TGTGCCAGCAGTGAAGGAGGGGGCCTGGGAGAGACCCAGTACTTC,CASSEGGGLGETQYF
TRBV9,TRBJ1-2,.,TRBD1,TGTGCCAGCAGCGTAGCATACGGGACAGGGAACTATGGCTACACCTTC,CASSVAYGTGNYGYTF
TRBV7-7,TRBJ2-1,.,TRBD1,TGTGCCAGCAGCCCTCGCACCGGGACAGGGGCCTACAATGAGCAGTTCTTC,CASSPRTGTGAYNEQFF
TRBV5-3,TRBJ1-1,.,.,TGTGCCCCACTAGACAGGAGGAACACTGAAGCTTTCTTT,CAPLDRRNTEAFF
TRBV28,TRBJ1-2,.,.,TGTGCCAGCAGCTTACAGGCGCTGCTATGGGGCTACACCTTC,CASSLQALLWGYTF
TRBV7-9,TRBJ2-3,few,TRBD1,TGTGCCAGCAGCTATACAGGGGGATCAGATACGCAGTATTTT,CASSYTGGSDTQYF
TRBV29-1,TRBJ2-3,.,TRBD1,TGCAGCTCCGACAGGGGGTCAACAGATACGCAGTATTTT,CSSDRGSTDTQYF
TRBV7-9,TRBJ1-2,few,TRBD1,TGTGCCAGCAGCTGGGGGGACAGCTATGGCTACACCTTC,CASSWGDSYGYTF
TRBV7-8,TRBJ1-2,.,TRBD1,TGTGCCAGCAGCGTGACAGGGAAAACCAACTATGGCTACACCTTC,CASSVTGKTNYGYTF
TRBV7-2,TRBJ2-7,.,TRBD1,TGTGCCAGCAGAACAGGGGTCTCCTACGAGCAGTACTTC,CASRTGVSYEQYF
TRBV6-1,TRBJ1-6,.,.,TGTGCCAGCAGCGAATTCGAGGTTAGATCCTATAATTCACCCCTCCACTTT,CASSEFEVRSYNSPLHF
TRBV2,TRBJ2-7,.,TRBD1,TGTGCCAGCACTAGGGACAGGGCGTCAGTTTGGTACGAGCAGTACTTC,CASTRDRASVWYEQYF
TRBV5-1,TRBJ2-7,.,TRBD2,TGCGCCAGCAGCTTGGGCTCTAGCGGGGGACGGTTCCACGAGCAGTACTTC,CASSLGSSGGRFHEQYF
TRBV6-1,TRBJ1-2,.,.,TGTGCCAGCATTTTGACAGGAAGCTATGGCTACACCTTC,CASILTGSYGYTF
TRBV18,TRBJ1-1,.,.,TGTGCCAGCTCACCACCGATGGGGGCGAACACTGAAGCTTTCTTT,CASSPPMGANTEAFF
TRBV5-1,TRBJ1-4,few,.,TGCGCCAGCAGCTTGGGGGGGGGAGACCGTCTGTTTTTT,CASSLGGGDRLFF
TRBV7-8,TRBJ2-2,once,.,TGTGCCGGCAGCTTAGCCAGGGGAGGGGGCACCGGGGAGCTGTTTTTT,CAGSLARGGGTGELFF
TRBV6-5,TRBJ1-1,.,.,TGTGCCAGCAGTTACTCGATGAGGTTAACGAACACTGAAGCTTTCTTT,CASSYSMRLTNTEAFF
TRBV18,TRBJ2-7,once,TRBD1,TGTGCCAGCTCTCCCTTCTCTCCCGGGACAGATAGAGAGCAGTACTTC,CASSPFSPGTDREQYF
TRBV19,TRBJ1-2,.,.,TGTGCCAGTAGTATACAGGCTAACTATGGCTACACCTTC,CASSIQANYGYTF
TRBV27,TRBJ1-6,.,.,TGTGCCTCCACCTCCAGGAACTATAATTCACCCCTCCACTTT,CASTSRNYNSPLHF
TRBV30,TRBJ1-4,.,.,TGTGCCTGGAGCTCACAGACAGGAACTAATGAAAAACTGTTTTTT,CAWSSQTGTNEKLFF
TRBV18,TRBJ1-2,.,.,TGTGCCAGCTCACCTGCGACGCGGGGCGCGAATGGCTACACCTTC,CASSPATRGANGYTF
TRBV14,TRBJ2-7,.,TRBD2,TGTGCCAGCAGCCAAGAGGAAGCGGGGGGGTGGTACGAGCAGTACTTC,CASSQEEAGGWYEQYF
TRBV30,TRBJ2-3,.,.,TGTGCCTGGAGTGTATTATCCACTAGCACAGATACGCAGTATTTT,CAWSVLSTSTDTQYF
TRBV4-3,TRBJ2-7,.,TRBD2,TGCGCCAGCAGCCAAGTAAGCGGGAGGAAGAACGAGCAGTACTTC,CASSQVSGRKNEQYF
TRBV14,TRBJ1-4,once,.,TGTGCCAGCAGCCAAGCACAGACAACTAATGAAAAACTGTTTTTT,CASSQAQTTNEKLFF
TRBV6-5,TRBJ2-2,.,TRBD2,TGTGCCAGCAGTAGCGGGGGGGGGACCGGGGAGCTGTTTTTT,CASSSGGGTGELFF
TRBV5-1,TRBJ1-3,.,TRBD1,TGCGCCAGCCAAACAGGGGGCTCTGGAAACACCATATATTTT,CASQTGGSGNTIYF
TRBV7-8,TRBJ1-6,.,.,TGTGCCAGCAGCTCGCCTAGACAGGCTAATTCACCCCTCCACTTT,CASSSPRQANSPLHF
TRBV6-5,TRBJ1-2,.,.,TGTGCCAGCAGCCCACGGGGCAGGGGTAACTATGGCTACACCTTC,CASSPRGRGNYGYTF
TRBV2,TRBJ2-1,few,TRBD2,TGTGCCAGCAGATTTAGCGGGGGGGCCGCAAATGAGCAGTTCTTC,CASRFSGGAANEQFF
TRBV18,TRBJ1-1,.,TRBD1,TGTGCCAGCTCACGTTCCGCGGGACAGGACACTGAAGCTTTCTTT,CASSRSAGQDTEAFF
TRBV18,TRBJ2-2,few,.,TGTGCCAGCTCACCTCCGGGGAGGTCAGGGGAGCTGTTTTTT,CASSPPGRSGELFF
TRBV7-8,TRBJ2-5,.,TRBD2,TGTGCCAGCAGCTTAGGTCTTCGAGGGAGGGGAGGGGAGACCCAGTACTTC,CASSLGLRGRGGETQYF
TRBV7-9,TRBJ2-2,.,TRBD2,TGTGCCAGCAGCCCGTGGACACTCCAGCGGGGGAGGGTCACCGGGGAGCTGTTTTTT,CASSPWTLQRGRVTGELFF
TRBV7-3,TRBJ1-1,.,TRBD1,TGTGCCAGCAGCTCGAGACAGGGATCCACTGAAGCTTTCTTT,CASSSRQGSTEAFF
TRBV28,TRBJ2-1,.,.,TGTGCCAGGTCGGGAGCCCCCCACAATGAGCAGTTCTTC,CARSGAPHNEQFF
TRBV30,TRBJ2-2,.,TRBD2,TGTGCCTGGAGCGGTCTAGCGGGAGCTACCGGGGAGCTGTTTTTT,CAWSGLAGATGELFF
TRBV27,TRBJ2-7,.,.,TGTGCCAGCAGCCACCGGTACGAGCAGTACTTC,CASSHRYEQYF
TRBV5-6,TRBJ2-7,.,.,TGTGCCAGCAGTGAGCTGCAGCTGGGAGACTTCTACGAGCAGTACTTC,CASSELQLGDFYEQYF
TRBV9,TRBJ2-7,.,.,TGTGCCAGCAGCGAGGGGGGGGGAGGGTCAGCCTACGAGCAGTACTTC,CASSEGGGGSAYEQYF
TRBV27,TRBJ2-5,.,TRBD2,TGTGCCAGCAGTTTATCGCTCGGGACTAGCAGAGAGACCCAGTACTTC,CASSLSLGTSRETQYF
TRBV29-1,TRBJ2-3,.,.,TGCAGCGTCAACAGAGTGGGTACGCAGTATTTT,CSVNRVGTQYF
TRBV9,TRBJ2-7,once,TRBD2,TGTGCCAGCAGCATCGGCGGGAGCACCTACGAGCAGTACTTC,CASSIGGSTYEQYF
TRBV18,TRBJ2-6,once,TRBD1,TGTGCCAGCTCACCAAGGGGGACAGGGGCCGCTCTGGTAGCCAACGTCCTGACTTTC,CASSPRGTGAALVANVLTF
TRBV28,TRBJ1-2,.,.,TGTGCCAGCAGTTTACGGGAGGACTACACCTTC,CASSLREDYTF
TRBV6-6,TRBJ2-7,.,TRBD2,TGTGCCAGCAGTTTAGCGGGAGGAACCTACGAGCAGTACTTC,CASSLAGGTYEQYF
TRBV5-6,TRBJ2-1,.,.,TGTGCCAGCAGCTTAAGAAGTTCGGTCTCTGAGCAGTTCTTC,CASSLRSSVSEQFF
TRBV5-1,TRBJ1-1,.,TRBD1,TGCGCCAGCAGCCCGAGGACAGGCGGGTACACTGAAGCTTTCTTT,CASSPRTGGYTEAFF